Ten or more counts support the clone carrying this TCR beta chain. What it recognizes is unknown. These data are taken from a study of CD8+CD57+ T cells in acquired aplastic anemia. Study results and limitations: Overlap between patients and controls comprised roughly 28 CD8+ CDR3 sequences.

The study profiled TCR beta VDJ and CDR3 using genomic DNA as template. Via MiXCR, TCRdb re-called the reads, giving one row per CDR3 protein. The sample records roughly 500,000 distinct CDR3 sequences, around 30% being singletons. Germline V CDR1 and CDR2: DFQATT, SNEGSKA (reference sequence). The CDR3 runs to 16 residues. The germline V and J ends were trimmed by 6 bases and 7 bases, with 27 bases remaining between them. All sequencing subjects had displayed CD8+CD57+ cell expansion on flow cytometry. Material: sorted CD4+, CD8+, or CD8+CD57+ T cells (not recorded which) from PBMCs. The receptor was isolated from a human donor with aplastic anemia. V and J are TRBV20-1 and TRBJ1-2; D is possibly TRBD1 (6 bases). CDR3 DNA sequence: TGCAGTGCACGCCCGACGCAGGGGCCGGGAGGGTCTGGCTACACCTTC. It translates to CSARPTQGPGGSGYTF.